This T cell receptor (beta chain) was identified in a study of cytomegalovirus exposure and HLA in healthy donors. Across the study: Earlier, approximately 180 million T cells were analyzed, and over 95 million unique TCR beta sequences were found among them.

Findings of the study overall: In a later analysis, most CMV-associated TCR beta chains appeared HLA-restricted.

There were likely unrecorded immune exposures, though donors were nominally healthy when sampled. The V end lost 4 bases, the J end lost 7 bases, and 16 bases lay between the germline ends. The germline gives CDR1 SQVTM, CDR2 ANQGSEA. The CDR3 runs 14 residues. PCR primers comprised 60 Vbeta and 13 Jbeta primers. This table comes from immunoSEQ multiplex PCR, and its TCRdb copy is limited to in-frame clones, with some not included. Among 97,000 or so clones listed, approximately 80% were seen once. For this clone: Antigen: not known.

This chain joins TRBV29-1 and TRBJ2-2, with D perhaps matching TRBD2 (6 bases). The source is a male donor in good health and CMV-seropositive. Sequencing was performed on PBMCs. CDR3 DNA: TGCAGCGTTGTGTTTGGGTACGGGGGCGGGGAGCTGTTTTTT. This sequence encodes CSVVFGYGGGELFF.